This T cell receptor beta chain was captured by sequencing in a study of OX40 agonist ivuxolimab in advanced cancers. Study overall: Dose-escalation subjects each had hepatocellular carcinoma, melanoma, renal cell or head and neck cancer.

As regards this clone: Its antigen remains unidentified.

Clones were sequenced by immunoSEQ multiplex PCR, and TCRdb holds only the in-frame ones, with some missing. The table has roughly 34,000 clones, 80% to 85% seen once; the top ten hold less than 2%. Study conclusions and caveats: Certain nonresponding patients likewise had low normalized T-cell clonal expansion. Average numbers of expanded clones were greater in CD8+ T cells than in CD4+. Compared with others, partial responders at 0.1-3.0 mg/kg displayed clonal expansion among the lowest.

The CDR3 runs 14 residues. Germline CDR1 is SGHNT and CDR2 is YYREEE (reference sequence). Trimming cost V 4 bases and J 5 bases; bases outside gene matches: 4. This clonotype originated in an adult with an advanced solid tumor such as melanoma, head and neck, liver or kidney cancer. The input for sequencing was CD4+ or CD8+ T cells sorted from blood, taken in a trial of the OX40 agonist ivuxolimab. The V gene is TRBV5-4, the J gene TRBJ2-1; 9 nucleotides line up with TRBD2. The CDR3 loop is CASSGASGNNEQFF. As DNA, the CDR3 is TGTGCCAGCAGCGGGGCTAGCGGGAACAATGAGCAGTTCTTC.